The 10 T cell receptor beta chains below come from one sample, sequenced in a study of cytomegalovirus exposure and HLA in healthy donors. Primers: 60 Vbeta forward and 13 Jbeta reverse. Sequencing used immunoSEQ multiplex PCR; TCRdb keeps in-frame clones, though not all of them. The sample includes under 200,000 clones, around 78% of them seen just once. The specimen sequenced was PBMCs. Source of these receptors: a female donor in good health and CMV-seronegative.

This chain's CDR3 is CASRPSGGYGNTQYF. In DNA form, the CDR3 reads TGTGCCAGCAGACCTAGCGGGGGGTACGGAAATACGCAGTATTTT. This rearrangement joins TRBV6-5 to TRBJ2-3; the match to TRBD2 covers 11 bases. This CDR3 contains 15 residues. The V segment lost 6 bases and the J segment 7 bases; nucleotides outside the gene matches: 9. CDR1 and CDR2 (germline): MNHEY, SVGAGI.

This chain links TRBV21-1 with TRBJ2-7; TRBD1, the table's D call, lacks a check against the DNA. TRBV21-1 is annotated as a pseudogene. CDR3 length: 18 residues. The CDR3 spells CASSDGQFTPRRPYEQYF. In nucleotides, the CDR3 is TGTGCCAGCAGCGACGGACAGTTCACCCCCCGGAGGCCATACGAGCAGTACTTC.

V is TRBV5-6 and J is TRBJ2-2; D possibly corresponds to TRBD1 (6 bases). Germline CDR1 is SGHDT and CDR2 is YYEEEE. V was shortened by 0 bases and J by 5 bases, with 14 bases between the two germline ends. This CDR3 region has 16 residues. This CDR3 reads CASSLAGTGRTGELFF. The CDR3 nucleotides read TGTGCCAGCAGCTTGGCGGGCACAGGGCGGACCGGGGAGCTGTTTTTT.

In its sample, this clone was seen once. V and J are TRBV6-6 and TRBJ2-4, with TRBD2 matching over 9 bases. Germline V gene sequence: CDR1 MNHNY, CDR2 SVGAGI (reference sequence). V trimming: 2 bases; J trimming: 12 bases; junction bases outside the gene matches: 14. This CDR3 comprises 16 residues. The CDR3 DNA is TGTGCCAGCAGTTACCCCCAGGGACTAGCAAGTGACAGTCAGTACTTC. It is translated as CASSYPQGLASDSQYF.

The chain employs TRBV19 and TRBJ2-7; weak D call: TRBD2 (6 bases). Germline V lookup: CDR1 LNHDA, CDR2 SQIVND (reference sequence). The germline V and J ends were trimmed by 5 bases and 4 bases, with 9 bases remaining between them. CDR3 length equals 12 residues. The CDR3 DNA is TGTGCCAGTAGTTTGGGGGGATACGAGCAGTACTTC. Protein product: CASSLGGYEQYF.

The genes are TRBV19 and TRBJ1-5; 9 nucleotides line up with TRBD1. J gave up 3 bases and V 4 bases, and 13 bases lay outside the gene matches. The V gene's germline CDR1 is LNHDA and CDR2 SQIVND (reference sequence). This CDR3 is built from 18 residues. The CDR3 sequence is CASSRGLTRDRVNQPQHF. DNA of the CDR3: TGTGCCAGTAGTAGAGGACTGACCCGGGACAGGGTCAATCAGCCCCAGCATTTT.

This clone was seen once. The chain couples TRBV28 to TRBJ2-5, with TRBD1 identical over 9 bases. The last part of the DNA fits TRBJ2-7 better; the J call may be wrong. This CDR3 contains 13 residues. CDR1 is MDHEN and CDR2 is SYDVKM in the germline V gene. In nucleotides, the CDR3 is TGTGCCAGCAGGGGGACAGGGTACTACGAGCAGTACTTC. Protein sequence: CASRGTGYYEQYF.

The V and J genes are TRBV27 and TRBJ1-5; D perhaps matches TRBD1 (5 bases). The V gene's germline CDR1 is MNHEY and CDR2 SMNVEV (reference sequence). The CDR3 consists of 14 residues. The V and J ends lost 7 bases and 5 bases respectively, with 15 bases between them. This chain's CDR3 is CASKPVGGDQPQHF. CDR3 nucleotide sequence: TGTGCCAGCAAACCTGTTGGGGGGGATCAGCCCCAGCATTTT.

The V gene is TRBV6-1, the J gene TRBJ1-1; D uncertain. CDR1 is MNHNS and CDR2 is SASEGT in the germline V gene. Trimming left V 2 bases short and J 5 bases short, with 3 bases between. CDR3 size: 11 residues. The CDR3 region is CASSELTEAFF. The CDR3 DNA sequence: TGTGCCAGCAGTGAATTAACTGAAGCTTTCTTT.

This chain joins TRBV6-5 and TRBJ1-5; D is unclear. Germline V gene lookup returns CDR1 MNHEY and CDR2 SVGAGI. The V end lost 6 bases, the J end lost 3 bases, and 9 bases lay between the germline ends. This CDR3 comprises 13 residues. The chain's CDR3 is CASSDRDNQPQHF. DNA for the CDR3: TGTGCCAGCAGCGATCGGGACAATCAGCCCCAGCATTTT.